This is a list of T cell receptor beta chains from one sample in a study of PD-L1 blockade in urothelial cancer. The assay was immunoSEQ multiplex PCR, and TCRdb's table has in-frame clones only and misses some. The repertoire holds more than 55,000 clones, about 81% seen once, with more than 1.5% in the top ten. The source material was PBMCs, sampled around atezolizumab (anti-PD-L1) treatment. The source is a man aged 70 or older with urothelial cancer. Each CDR3 is given with its conserved first and last residue. The D gene is left open where the match is weak. The size field is filled for only some rows; it gives once, few, many or a size class.

cdr3_length clone_size j_call d_call v_call cdr3_aa cdr3_nt
14 . TRBJ1-5 . TRBV6-1 CASARAGIYQPQHF TGTGCCAGCGCTAGGGCAGGGATTTATCAGCCCCAGCATTTT
13 few TRBJ1-3 . TRBV29-1 CSVESVSGNTIYF TGCAGCGTTGAGTCAGTCTCTGGAAACACCATATATTTT
14 few TRBJ2-5 . TRBV7-2 CASSSVGQGETQYF TGTGCCAGCAGCTCCGTCGGGCAGGGCGAGACCCAGTACTTC
14 . TRBJ2-1 . TRBV9 CASSGGGGGSEQFF TGTGCCAGCAGTGGGGGCGGGGGTGGTAGTGAGCAGTTCTTC
15 . TRBJ1-1 TRBD1 TRBV4-3 CASSHQTGVDTEAFF TGCGCCAGCAGCCACCAGACAGGGGTCGACACTGAAGCTTTCTTT
15 . TRBJ1-2 . TRBV28 CASSPSRGGNYGYTF TGTGCCAGCAGTCCCAGTCGGGGGGGAAACTATGGCTACACCTTC
14 . TRBJ2-7 TRBD1 TRBV28 CASSLTGTGFEQYF TGTGCCAGCAGTTTAACCGGGACAGGATTCGAGCAGTACTTC
14 few TRBJ2-7 . TRBV9 CASSVVGSDHEQYF TGTGCCAGCAGCGTAGTGGGGAGCGACCACGAGCAGTACTTC
15 . TRBJ1-5 TRBD1 TRBV9 CASSPGGGQGQPQHF TGTGCCAGCAGCCCCGGAGGGGGCCAGGGTCAGCCCCAGCATTTT
17 . TRBJ2-3 TRBD2 TRBV11-2 CASSQPTSGTSTDTQYF TGTGCCAGCAGCCAGCCGACTAGCGGAACTAGCACAGATACGCAGTATTTT
13 . TRBJ2-3 . TRBV18 CASSPGGTDTQYF TGTGCCAGCTCACCGGGGGGTACAGATACGCAGTATTTT
16 . TRBJ2-7 TRBD1 TRBV4-1 CASSQVLDRAAYEQYF TGCGCCAGCAGCCAAGTATTAGACAGGGCCGCCTACGAGCAGTACTTC
11 . TRBJ2-1 . TRBV7-3 CASSVRDEQFF TGTGCCAGCAGCGTTAGAGATGAGCAGTTCTTC
13 . TRBJ2-1 TRBD2 TRBV29-1 CLATSGIYNEQFF TGCCTGGCGACTAGCGGGATCTACAATGAGCAGTTCTTC
15 few TRBJ2-5 TRBD2 TRBV13 CASSFRAGVQETQYF TGTGCCAGCAGCTTCCGAGCGGGAGTCCAAGAGACCCAGTACTTC
12 . TRBJ1-1 TRBD1 TRBV12-5 CASGPTGGRAFF TGTGCTAGTGGCCCTACAGGGGGCAGGGCTTTCTTT
15 . TRBJ1-1 . TRBV4-1 CASSQGDTGKAEAFF TGCGCCAGCAGCCAAGGGGATACAGGGAAGGCTGAAGCTTTCTTT
12 . TRBJ2-7 . TRBV28 CASRTGDHEQYF TGTGCCAGCAGGACAGGTGACCACGAGCAGTACTTC
14 once TRBJ2-7 . TRBV7-2 CASSLAGGSYEQYF TGTGCCAGCAGCTTAGCAGGCGGATCCTACGAGCAGTACTTC
14 . TRBJ2-2 . TRBV19 CASQRGSRTGELFF TGTGCCAGCCAGAGGGGGTCGCGCACCGGGGAGCTGTTTTTT
13 . TRBJ2-7 TRBD2 TRBV28 CASSLAGDDEQYF TGTGCCAGCAGTTTAGCGGGAGATGACGAGCAGTACTTC
14 . TRBJ2-2 . TRBV5-1 CASSLDPARGELFF TGCGCCAGCAGCTTGGATCCAGCGCGTGGGGAGCTGTTTTTT
14 few TRBJ1-1 TRBD1 TRBV4-3 CASSQDRTGGEAFF TGCGCCAGCAGCCAAGATAGAACAGGGGGTGAAGCTTTCTTT
14 . TRBJ1-4 TRBD1 TRBV28 CASSLTGTNEKLFF TGTGCCAGCAGTTTGACAGGGACTAATGAAAAACTGTTTTTT
13 . TRBJ1-2 . TRBV9 CASTRGGAYGYTF TGTGCCAGCACGCGGGGGGGCGCCTATGGCTACACCTTC
14 once TRBJ2-3 . TRBV11-3 CASSFVQGLNTQYF TGTGCCAGCAGCTTCGTTCAGGGCCTGAATACGCAGTATTTT
12 . TRBJ2-7 . TRBV9 CASSLTGAEQYF TGTGCCAGCAGCTTAACGGGTGCCGAGCAGTACTTC
19 . TRBJ1-1 TRBD1 TRBV15 CATSREGTGGFALYTEAFF TGTGCCACCAGCAGAGAAGGGACAGGGGGCTTCGCCTTGTACACTGAAGCTTTCTTT
12 . TRBJ2-7 . TRBV7-2 CASSYAGWEQYF TGTGCCAGCAGCTACGCGGGATGGGAGCAGTACTTC
12 . TRBJ2-1 . TRBV14 CASSQGRGEQFF TGTGCCAGCAGCCAAGGACGCGGGGAGCAGTTCTTC
15 . TRBJ2-5 TRBD2 TRBV2 CASSLGTSGGETQYF TGTGCCAGCAGTCTCGGGACTAGCGGGGGAGAGACCCAGTACTTC
14 . TRBJ2-7 TRBD1 TRBV4-1 CASSQDRDSYEQYF TGCGCCAGCAGCCAAGACCGGGACAGCTACGAGCAGTACTTC
16 . TRBJ2-7 TRBD1 TRBV10-1 CASSAATGGPFWEQYF TGCGCCAGCAGTGCAGCGACAGGGGGACCTTTTTGGGAGCAGTACTTC
15 . TRBJ2-3 TRBD2 TRBV11-1 CASSLLAGGSDTQYF TGTGCCAGCAGCTTATTAGCGGGAGGGTCAGATACGCAGTATTTT
14 . TRBJ2-5 . TRBV5-1 CASSFLTGGETQYF TGCGCCAGCAGCTTTCTGACAGGTGGTGAGACCCAGTACTTC
16 few TRBJ2-1 . TRBV7-3 CASSTGLGGGYNEQFF TGTGCCAGCAGTACAGGCTTAGGGGGTGGATACAATGAGCAGTTCTTC
12 . TRBJ2-1 . TRBV10-3 CAISRGGNEQFF TGTGCCATCAGCCGGGGAGGAAATGAGCAGTTCTTC
15 . TRBJ2-7 . TRBV10-2 CASSPRHRDSYEQYF TGCGCCAGCAGTCCAAGGCACCGGGACTCCTACGAGCAGTACTTC
12 . TRBJ2-3 . TRBV7-2 CASSSLVDTQYF TGTGCCAGCAGCTCCCTCGTGGATACGCAGTATTTT
16 . TRBJ2-3 TRBD2 TRBV9 CASSVVAGEGPDTQYF TGTGCCAGCAGCGTAGTTGCGGGAGAAGGGCCAGATACGCAGTATTTT
15 . TRBJ2-5 TRBD2 TRBV4-1 CASSLRAGPGETQYF TGCGCCAGCAGCCTTCGAGCGGGACCTGGAGAGACCCAGTACTTC
13 . TRBJ1-3 . TRBV7-6 CASSPGQGNTIYF TGTGCCAGCAGCCCCGGACAGGGAAACACCATATATTTT
14 . TRBJ2-1 TRBD1 TRBV6-5 CASSPGQGDYEQFF TGTGCCAGCAGCCCGGGACAGGGGGATTATGAGCAGTTCTTC
16 . TRBJ2-1 TRBD1 TRBV4-3 CASSQTHRGNYNEQFF TGCGCCAGCAGCCAGACTCACAGGGGAAACTACAATGAGCAGTTCTTC
12 . TRBJ2-3 . TRBV5-6 CASSLGGRTQYF TGTGCCAGCAGCTTGGGAGGGAGGACGCAGTATTTT
17 . TRBJ2-3 . TRBV11-3 CASSLIGGETSTDTQYF TGTGCCAGCAGCTTAATCGGGGGAGAAACTAGCACAGATACGCAGTATTTT
17 . TRBJ2-7 TRBD2 TRBV12-5 CASGLPPSRTSFQEQYF TGTGCTAGTGGTTTGCCTCCATCCAGGACTAGCTTCCAGGAGCAGTACTTC
16 . TRBJ2-3 TRBD2 TRBV4-3 CASSRSGLAESDTQYF TGCGCCAGCAGCCGTTCGGGACTAGCGGAGTCCGATACGCAGTATTTT